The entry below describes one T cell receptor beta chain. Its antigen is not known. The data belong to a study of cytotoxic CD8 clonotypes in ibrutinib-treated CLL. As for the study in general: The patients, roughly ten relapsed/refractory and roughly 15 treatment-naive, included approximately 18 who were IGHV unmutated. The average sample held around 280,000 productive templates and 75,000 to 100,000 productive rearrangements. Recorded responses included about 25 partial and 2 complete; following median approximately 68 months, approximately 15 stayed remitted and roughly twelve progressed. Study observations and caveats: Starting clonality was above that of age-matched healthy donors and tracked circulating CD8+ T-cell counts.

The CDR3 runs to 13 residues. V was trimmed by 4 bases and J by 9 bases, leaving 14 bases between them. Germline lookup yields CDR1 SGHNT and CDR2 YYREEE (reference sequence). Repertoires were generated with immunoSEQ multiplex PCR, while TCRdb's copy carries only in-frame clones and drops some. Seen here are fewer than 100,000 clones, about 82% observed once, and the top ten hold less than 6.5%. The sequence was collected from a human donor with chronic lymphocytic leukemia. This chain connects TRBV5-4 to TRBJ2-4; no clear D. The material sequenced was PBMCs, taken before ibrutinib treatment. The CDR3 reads CASSVVAEGIQYF. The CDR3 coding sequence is TGTGCCAGCAGCGTTGTAGCTGAAGGCATTCAGTACTTC.